Shown below are 5 T cell receptor beta chains from a single sample sequenced in a study of PD-1 blockade in mismatch repair-deficient tumors. Generated by immunoSEQ multiplex PCR, the TCRdb table keeps only in-frame clones and is missing some. This repertoire shows about 22,000 clones, just under 85% found once; its top ten account for under 20%. The source was peripheral blood, collected 2 weeks after starting pembrolizumab. These TCRs come from an adult with mismatch repair-deficient cancer.

The V and J genes are TRBV7-6 and TRBJ1-3, with TRBD1 as a possible D gene (5 bases). Germline CDR1 reads SGHVS; CDR2 reads FNYEAQ. The CDR3 covers 16 residues. V was shortened by 1 base and J by 3 bases, with 13 bases between the two germline ends. The CDR3 protein is CASSLGAGSFGNTIYF. The CDR3 coding sequence is TGTGCCAGCAGCTTAGGGGCAGGGTCTTTTGGAAACACCATATATTTT.

The chain recombines TRBV28 with TRBJ2-1; 16 nucleotides line up with TRBD2. From germline, CDR1 is MDHEN and CDR2 SYDVKM. This CDR3 is 17 amino acids long. The V gene end was trimmed by 3 bases and the J gene end by 6 bases; junction bases not matched to a gene: 5. The CDR3 protein is CASSLAGLAGGRNEQFF. CDR3 DNA: TGTGCCAGCAGTTTGGCGGGACTAGCGGGAGGGCGCAATGAGCAGTTCTTC.

The V and J genes are TRBV29-1 and TRBJ1-1; D gene ambiguous. Germline V gene lookup returns CDR1 SQVTM and CDR2 ANQGSEA. The germline V and J ends were trimmed by 5 bases and 4 bases, with 5 bases remaining between them. The CDR3 contains 10 residues. The CDR3 DNA reads as TGCAGCGTTTTGGGCACTGAAGCTTTCTTT. Protein product: CSVLGTEAFF. The full variable domain, its missing parts supplied by reference TRBV29-1 and TRBJ1-1, is SAVISQKPSRDICQRGTSLTIQCQVDSQVTMMFWYRQQPGQSLTLIATANQGSEATYESGFVIDKFPISRPNLTFSTLTVSNMSPEDSSIYLCSVLGTEAFFGQGTRLTVV.

The genes are TRBV5-1 and TRBJ2-2, with D perhaps TRBD1 (6 bases). Germline V CDR1 and CDR2: SGHRS, YFSETQ. This CDR3 region has 17 residues. Trimming removed 0 bases from V and 4 bases from J, with 16 bases in between. The CDR3 DNA reads TGCGCCAGCAGCTTGGGCCGGGACACCAGTTTCACCGGGGAGCTGTTTTTT. Translating gives CASSLGRDTSFTGELFF.

V usage is TRBV11-2 and J usage is TRBJ2-2; D is tentatively TRBD1 or TRBD2 (5 bases each). The V and J ends lost 2 bases and 3 bases respectively, with 19 bases between them. This CDR3 contains 18 residues. CDR1 is SGHAT and CDR2 is FQNNGV in the germline V gene. Here the CDR3 DNA reads TGTGCCAGCAGCTTACGTGGGTACAACGGGGCATACACCGGGGAGCTGTTTTTT. This sequence encodes CASSLRGYNGAYTGELFF.